The 21 T cell receptor beta chains listed next were all sequenced from one sample in a study of blood T cell repertoires in COVID-19. Clones were sequenced by immunoSEQ multiplex PCR, and TCRdb holds only the in-frame ones, with some missing. The sample carries tens of thousands of clones, around 80% recorded once. The sample comprised peripheral blood. The receptors shown here come from a man between 60 and 75 years old with acute or convalescent COVID-19.

This chain connects TRBV2 to TRBJ1-1; D may be TRBD1 (5 bases). Looked up from germline, CDR1 is SNHLY and CDR2 is FYNNEI. This CDR3 comprises 12 residues. V lost 6 bases, J lost 2 bases, and 7 bases lay in between. Written as DNA, the CDR3 is TGTGCCAGCAGCGGACAAAACACTGAAGCTTTCTTT. It codes for CASSGQNTEAFF.

This clone appeared a single time. The chain couples TRBV18 to TRBJ1-2; 7 positions match TRBD1. The CDR3 totals 14 residues. V shed 3 bases, J shed 0 bases, and the junction held 1 base outside the gene matches. Germline-derived CDR1 and CDR2 are KGHSH and LQKENI. CDR3 sequence (DNA): TGTGCCAGCTCACCGGACAGGACTAACTATGGCTACACCTTC. This encodes CASSPDRTNYGYTF.

This sequence joins TRBV5-6 and TRBJ2-2; 8 bases match TRBD1. The CDR3 contains 15 residues. In germline, CDR1 is SGHDT, CDR2 YYEEEE. V trimming: 2 bases; J trimming: 7 bases; junction bases outside the gene matches: 7. The CDR3 DNA is TGTGCCAGCAGCTTAGACAGGGGCGCCGACGGGGAGCTGTTTTTT. Amino acid sequence: CASSLDRGADGELFF.

The chain carries TRBV2 and TRBJ1-2, with a weak D call TRBD1 (5 bases). The CDR3 runs to 14 residues. Germline V gives CDR1 SNHLY, CDR2 FYNNEI. Trimming left V 7 bases short and J 2 bases short, with 14 bases between. Here the CDR3 reads CASTARQRNYGYTF. The CDR3 DNA follows: TGTGCCAGCACAGCACGACAGCGAAACTATGGCTACACCTTC.

The rearrangement uses TRBV9 and TRBJ2-5; 14 bases map to TRBD2. The germline CDR1 and CDR2 sequences are SGDLS and YYNGEE. Trimming removed 4 bases from V and 3 bases from J; junction bases left unmatched: 11. This CDR3 region has 18 residues. DNA for the CDR3: TGTGCCAGCAGCCCTTCTATGACTAGCGGGGGGGCCGAAGAGACCCAGTACTTC. It specifies CASSPSMTSGGAEETQYF.

This clone was recorded once. This sequence joins TRBV28 and TRBJ1-6; D is unclear. The CDR3 covers 14 residues. Trimming left V 5 bases short and J 10 bases short, with 15 bases between. CDR1 and CDR2 (germline): MDHEN, SYDVKM. CDR3 amino acids: CASSPHSGESPLHF. The CDR3 DNA is TGTGCCAGCAGTCCCCACTCTGGAGAATCACCCCTCCACTTT.

The chain recombines TRBV2 with TRBJ1-2, with a possible D match to TRBD1 (5 bases). Trimming removed 1 base at V and 3 bases at J, with 6 bases between. Germline V gene lookup returns CDR1 SNHLY and CDR2 FYNNEI. This CDR3 has 13 amino acids. The CDR3 sequence is CASSEETDYGYTF. In nucleotides, the CDR3 is TGTGCCAGCAGTGAAGAGACAGACTATGGCTACACCTTC.

The chain has TRBV7-9 and TRBJ2-1, with 8 bases fitting TRBD1. The CDR3 length is 15 residues. Germline V gene lookup returns CDR1 SEHNR and CDR2 FQNEAQ (reference sequence). Losses at the gene ends were 5 bases for V and 1 base for J; bases not matched to a gene: 4. The CDR3, as DNA: TGTGCCAGCAGCCCGCGACAGGGGTCCTACAATGAGCAGTTCTTC. This sequence encodes CASSPRQGSYNEQFF.

CDR3 sequence: CASRSGGRGEQYF. In DNA, the CDR3 is TGTGCCAGCAGGTCAGGGGGCCGAGGCGAGCAGTACTTC. The chain joins TRBV27 to TRBJ2-7, with 8 bases that match TRBD1. Germline trimming cut 6 bases from V and 6 bases from J; bases unmatched to any gene: 7. The CDR3 loop spans 13 amino acids. Germline CDR1 reads MNHEY; CDR2 reads SMNVEV (reference sequence).

V gene TRBV24-1 combines with J gene TRBJ2-1, with 9 bases identical to TRBD1. Unmatched junction bases numbered 9, after V lost 2 bases and J lost 8 bases. Germline CDR1 and CDR2: KGHDR and SFDVKD. There are 16 residues in the CDR3. This chain's CDR3 is CATSDSRDRVGDEQFF. The CDR3 nucleotides are TGTGCCACCAGTGATTCCCGGGACAGGGTAGGGGATGAGCAGTTCTTC.

CDR3 amino acids: CASIYYPDEKLFF. The CDR3 coding sequence is TGTGCCAGCATCTACTACCCGGATGAAAAACTGTTTTTT. The chain recombines TRBV2 with TRBJ1-4, with unresolved D. Per germline, CDR1 SNHLY and CDR2 FYNNEI. V shed 7 bases and J shed 6 bases, with 12 bases lying between them. The CDR3 covers 13 residues.

The CDR3 loop reads CAWSHTSSDQPQHF. CDR3 bases: TGTGCCTGGAGCCACACCTCCTCTGATCAGCCCCAGCATTTT. The rearrangement links TRBV30 to TRBJ1-5; no clear D. CDR1 and CDR2 (germline): GTSNPN, SVGIG (reference sequence). V was trimmed by 3 bases and J by 5 bases, leaving 14 bases between them. CDR3 length: 14 residues.

This chain uses TRBV9 with TRBJ1-4, with 7 bases matching TRBD1. The J segment lost 4 bases and the V segment lost 4 bases, leaving 7 bases of the junction unmatched. The germline CDR1 and CDR2 sequences are SGDLS and YYNGEE. The CDR3 runs 15 residues. CDR3: CASSSRDRHNEKLFF. CDR3 nucleotide sequence: TGTGCCAGCAGCAGCCGGGACAGACATAATGAAAAACTGTTTTTT.

This clone came up once. The rearrangement joins TRBV24-1 to TRBJ1-2; D not resolved. Germline V gene lookup returns CDR1 KGHDR and CDR2 SFDVKD. This CDR3 spans 16 amino acids. V lost 1 base, J lost 3 bases, and 14 bases lay in between. The chain's CDR3 is CATSDFSADGYYGYTF. In DNA form, the CDR3 reads TGTGCCACCAGTGATTTTTCGGCGGATGGATACTATGGCTACACCTTC.

The V gene is TRBV18, the J gene TRBJ2-1; 7 nucleotides align to TRBD1. Per the germline V gene, CDR1 is KGHSH and CDR2 is LQKENI. CDR3 length: 14 amino acids. Losses at the gene ends were 6 bases for V and 0 bases for J; bases not matched to a gene: 2. CDR3 nucleotides: TGTGCCAGCTCTCGGACAGGCTCCTACAATGAGCAGTTCTTC. This encodes CASSRTGSYNEQFF.

The chain couples TRBV5-4 to TRBJ2-7, with TRBD1 identical over 11 bases. The CDR3 sequence is 15 residues long. Germline CDR1 and CDR2: SGHNT and YYREEE (reference sequence). V lost 1 base to trimming and J lost 5 bases; unmatched junction nucleotides: 5. The CDR3 DNA follows: TGTGCCAGCAGCTTGCCCGGACAGGGGGCCAACGAGCAGTACTTC. Its translation is CASSLPGQGANEQYF.

The chain recombines TRBV5-1 with TRBJ1-3; perhaps TRBD1 as D (5 bases). V was clipped by 3 bases and J by 7 bases, with 14 bases between them. The CDR3 runs to 14 residues. Germline values: CDR1 SGHRS, CDR2 YFSETQ. The chain's CDR3 is CASSSMDMFNTIYF. The CDR3 region has the DNA TGCGCCAGCAGCTCGATGGACATGTTTAACACCATATATTTT.

The chain is built from TRBV25-1 and TRBJ2-1; 8 bases are shared with TRBD2. The germline gives CDR1 MGHDK, CDR2 SYGVNS. J gave up 4 bases and V 3 bases, and 2 bases lay outside the gene matches. The CDR3 totals 14 residues. The CDR3 DNA reads as TGTGCCAGCAGTGATGTAGCGGGGTACAATGAGCAGTTCTTC. Residues: CASSDVAGYNEQFF.

The J gene is TRBJ2-5, the V gene TRBV4-1; tentative D call: TRBD1 (5 bases). Germline V lookup: CDR1 MGHRA, CDR2 YSYEKL. V lost 5 bases and J 2 bases, leaving 18 bases between the germline ends. CDR3 length: 16 residues. CDR3 in DNA: TGCGCCAGCAGCTCCTCACTGACAGACAATCAAGAGACCCAGTACTTC. It translates to CASSSSLTDNQETQYF.

The V gene is TRBV21-1, the J gene TRBJ1-6. TRBV21-1 is a documented pseudogene. The CDR3 is made up of 17 amino acids. CDR3 in amino acids: CASRSGRRYCVNSPLHF. The CDR3 DNA follows: TGTGCCAGCAGGAGCGGCCGGCGATACTGTGTTAATTCACCCCTCCACTTT.

This clone was seen once. The chain combines TRBV5-1 with TRBJ1-1; D perhaps matches TRBD1 (5 bases). The CDR3 consists of 16 residues. V dropped 0 bases and J dropped 2 bases, with 14 bases sitting between them. Germline loops: CDR1 SGHRS, CDR2 YFSETQ. The CDR3 DNA reads as TGCGCCAGCAGCTTGGGATCAACAGGAGCCAACACTGAAGCTTTCTTT. It encodes CASSLGSTGANTEAFF.